This TCR beta chain came from a study of shared clonotypes between healthy human individuals (TCRdb year 2020). About the investigation overall: Two women and three men aged 18 to 49 years were included in the cohort. Libraries were prepared and TCR repertoires were sequenced by different laboratories using diverse techniques, in order to increase sequencing depth and limit assay-specific biases. For each donor, CD4 naive and CD4 memory were each run on three plates, CD8 naive on two plates, and CD8 memory on one plate. To estimate repertoire size and how much clonotype sharing occurs between individuals, the study deeply sequenced the blood TCR repertoires of about five healthy adults. Leukapheresis yielded between about 0.85 and 10 billion PBMCs per donor.

With regard to this clone: Its target antigen remains unknown. No much larger clone exists at a distance of one base, and base qualities are not known.

The cysteine opens and the phenylalanine closes a CDR3 of 16 amino acids. Only the CDR3 DNA stays, 48 bases, in frame from base 1. V loses 0 bases of germline sequence and J loses 5 bases, and the interval between the two ends is 18 bases. In the germline V gene (reference sequence), CDR1 corresponds to SGHKS and CDR2 to YYEKEE. The paper as a whole reports these results and caveats: Based on pairwise subsampling, the degree of clonotype sharing among donors was expected to be affected by sequencing depth. Sampling was limited to blood, and TCR repertoires in tissue likely differ from TCR repertoires in blood. When a handful of donors were compared, the shared fraction of clonotypes was approximately 5% for naive CD4, more than 3% for naive CD8, 2.3% for memory CD4, and around 0.4% for memory CD8. Because the study included a small number of donors, the genetic and exposure-history diversity represented was limited. Even with the large sequencing depth, rarefaction of the sorted-subset datasets indicated that sequencing was incomplete. Naive subsets generally had larger estimated clonotype richness than memory subsets did. Higher generation probabilities were observed for clonotypes shared by all four sorted-subset donors than for non-shared clonotypes.

Healthy HIV-negative adults with no recently reported acute infections or vaccinations were included as donors. Every donor was a Caucasian adult residing in Nashville, Tennessee, USA. The CD8 memory samples were a combination of magnetically selected CD45RO+ cells and CCR7-negative CD45RA+ effector memory (TemRA) cells. Blood was obtained by leukapheresis, after which PBMCs were separated by Ficoll-Histopaque density gradient centrifugation and cryopreserved in liquid nitrogen vapor phase. Analytical flow cytometry was used to check the purity and quantity of every magnetically sorted T cell population. Genomic DNA was isolated from each sorted fraction and quantified by UV absorbance on a Nanodrop 2000c. Using the deep immunoSEQ assay, multiplex PCR amplified TCR CDR3 regions from genomic DNA. Genomic DNA extracted from each cell subset was distributed evenly over all wells of several immunoSEQ 96-well plates, and each plate served as one replicate. For sorted subsets, about 200 ng genomic DNA, equal to about 30,000 T cell genomes, was loaded into each replicate PCR. Purified libraries were quantified with a Qubit 3.0 fluorometer, sized on a Bioanalyzer 2100, and re-quantified with the KAPA Library Quantification kit. A separate single-read 150-cycle Illumina NextSeq 550 flow cell was used to sequence each immunoSEQ 96-well plate. The authors' analysis ran thus. Because the immunoSEQ output included only junctional sequences and no quality scores, the filtering could not be the same as the filtering used for full-length reads. Sequences were annotated with PyIR, a Python wrapper for IgBLAST v1.9, using IMGT germline references to assign V/J genes and CDR3. Reads were removed for weak V/J assignments (E-value above 1e-6), missing CDR3, stop codons, out-of-frame junctions, or ambiguous translated residues. V3J clonotypes were defined by identical inferred V gene, J gene, and CDR3 amino acid sequence. Percentage overlap between repertoires was calculated by dividing the number of shared unique clonotypes by the size of the smaller repertoire. Richness of each repertoire was evaluated using RTK rarefaction, the Chao1 estimator, and Recon v2.1 estimates of unobserved clonotypes. For all TCRbeta clonotypes obtained by the gDNA method from a handful of donors, generation probabilities were computed with OLGA. The immuneACCESS repertoire file appears here via TCRdb, limited to in-frame rearrangements. These files lack a portion of the clones; in checked studies, under half of the deficit traces to unresolved V genes, and the cause of the others is not known. That table furnishes V, J and clone size, whereas the DNA furnished D and trimming. The sample includes fewer than 850,000 clones, with around 90% observed a single time. Together, the top ten hold 34% of the sample.

Recombination connected TRBV5-5 to TRBJ2-7, with no confident D gene call. The sequence came from a man in his late teens or twenties in good health. Some clones in this sample may be carry-over from other donors' samples. The source material was memory CD8+ T cells from PBMCs. Explained via the paper, the cell subset or site label denotes: CD45RO+ cells pooled with CCR7-negative TemRA cells. The nucleotides read TGTGCCAGCAGCTTGGGCCCCGGGTTACTTACGAACGAGCAGTACTTC. Its amino acids are CASSLGPGLLTNEQYF.